What follows are 2 T cell receptor beta chains derived from one specimen sequenced in a study of blood T cell repertoires in COVID-19. Sequencing used immunoSEQ multiplex PCR; TCRdb keeps in-frame clones, though not all of them. The sample comprises 200,000 to 250,000 clones, about 86% of which are singletons, and more than 1.4% rests with the top ten. What was sequenced was peripheral blood. The receptors derive from a man aged 18 to 29 with active or convalescent COVID-19.

The chain carries TRBV7-3 and TRBJ2-3, with TRBD1 matching 9 bases. Germline V lookup: CDR1 SGHTA, CDR2 FQGTGA. This CDR3 region has 15 residues. The ends lost 4 bases at V and 5 bases at J; junction bases unmatched: 7. CDR3 protein: CASSSTGGAGDTQYF. The CDR3, as DNA: TGTGCCAGCAGCTCAACAGGGGGCGCGGGAGATACGCAGTATTTT.

This clone was counted once. This sequence joins TRBV3-1 (or the pseudogene TRBV3-2) and TRBJ1-2, with TRBD1 matching 10 bases. Per the germline V gene, CDR1 is LGHDT and CDR2 is YNNKEL (reference sequence). The length of the CDR3 is 14 residues. The V gene end was trimmed by 4 bases and the J gene end by 5 bases; junction bases not matched to a gene: 4. In nucleotides, the CDR3 is TGTGCCAGCAGCCTGCCGGGACAGGGGTATGGCTACACCTTC. Protein: CASSLPGQGYGYTF.